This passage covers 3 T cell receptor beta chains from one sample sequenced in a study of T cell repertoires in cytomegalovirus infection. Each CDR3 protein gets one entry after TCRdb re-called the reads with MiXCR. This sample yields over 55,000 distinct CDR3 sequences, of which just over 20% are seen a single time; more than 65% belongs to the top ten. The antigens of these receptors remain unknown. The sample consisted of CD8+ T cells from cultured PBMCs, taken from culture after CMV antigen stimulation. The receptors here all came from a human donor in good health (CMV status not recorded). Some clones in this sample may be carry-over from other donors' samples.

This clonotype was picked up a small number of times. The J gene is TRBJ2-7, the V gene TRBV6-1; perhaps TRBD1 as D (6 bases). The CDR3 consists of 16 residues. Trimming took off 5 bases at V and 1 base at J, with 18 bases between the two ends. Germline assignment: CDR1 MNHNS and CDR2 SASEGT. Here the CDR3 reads CASSTDTGTLSYEQYF. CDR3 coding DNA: TGTGCCAGCAGTACAGATACAGGGACCCTATCCTACGAGCAGTACTTC.

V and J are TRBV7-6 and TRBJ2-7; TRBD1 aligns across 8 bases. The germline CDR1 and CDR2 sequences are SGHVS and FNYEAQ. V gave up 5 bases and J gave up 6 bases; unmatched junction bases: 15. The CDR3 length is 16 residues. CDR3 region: CASSPAGGPPLIEQYF. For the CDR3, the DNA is TGTGCCAGCAGCCCCGCAGGGGGCCCCCCGCTAATCGAGCAGTACTTC.

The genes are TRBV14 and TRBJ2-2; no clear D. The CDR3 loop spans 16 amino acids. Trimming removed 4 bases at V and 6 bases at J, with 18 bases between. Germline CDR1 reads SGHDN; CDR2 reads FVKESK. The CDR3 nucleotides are TGTGCCAGCAGCCCAACGACTTCCCCAATCGCCGGGGAGCTGTTTTTT. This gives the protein CASSPTTSPIAGELFF. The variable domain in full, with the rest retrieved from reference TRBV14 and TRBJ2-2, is EAGVTQFPSHSVIEKGQTVTLRCDPISGHDNLYWYRRVMGKEIKFLLHFVKESKQDESGMPNNRFLAERTGGTYSTLKVQPAELEDSGVYFCASSPTTSPIAGELFFGEGSRLTVL.